This T cell receptor (beta chain) was sequenced for a study of CD8 T cells in Susac syndrome. Turning to the study itself: When blood was collected, patients with Susac syndrome were therapy-naive, were taking corticosteroids, or were receiving intravenous immunoglobulin alone.

With random hexamers, about 0.5 to 1 ug RNA was reverse transcribed. The method of amplification for TCR beta CDR3 was immunoSEQ multiplex PCR, covering 54 Vbeta and 13 Jbeta. TCRdb reprocessed the immunoSEQ multiplex PCR reads via MiXCR and lists one record per CDR3 protein. This table holds some 210,000 distinct CDR3 sequences, approximately 94% found once. General study findings and limits: CD4+ T cell repertoires in Susac syndrome exhibited no evidence of clonal expansion.

The CDR3 loop spans 18 amino acids. The ends lost 5 bases at V and 1 base at J; junction bases unmatched: 13. Germline V gives CDR1 SGHVS, CDR2 FQNEAQ. Of note for this clonotype: The antigen remains undetermined.

The material sequenced was CD4+ T cells from PBMCs. This TCR was sampled from a human donor with Susac syndrome. V gene TRBV7-8 combines with J gene TRBJ2-1; 8 bases map to TRBD2. CDR3 sequence (DNA): TGTGCCAGCAGCATCCCCCTCGGGGGGGGGAGGTCCTACAATGAGCAGTTCTTC. Residues: CASSIPLGGGRSYNEQFF.